This TCR beta chain was found in a study of regulatory T cells in long-lasting Graves disease. Study-wide background: Recently diagnosed Graves' patients had received antithyroid drugs for under 3 months.

Time point reported: newly diagnosed GD, antithyroid drugs for less than 3 months. PBMC-derived RNA was used for the TCR library. This CDR3 is built from 18 residues. The junction had 9 bases not matched to a gene; V was cut back by 3 bases and J by 0 bases. CDR1 and CDR2 from the germline V gene are KGHSH and LQKENI. Both iRepertoire HTBI primers and Arm-PCR of CDR3 regions were used to build the TCR beta libraries. TCRdb used MiXCR to reprocess the multiplex PCR reads, holding one entry per CDR3 protein. In the table there are under 700,000 distinct CDR3 sequences, 15% to 20% of which are singletons. This clonotype was observed a few times. These data were likewise used in another study, on T cells in Graves' hyperthyroidism and ophthalmopathy. This second study says: In the first-round RT-PCR of the TCR CDR3, the HTBI primer set was used. Most clonotypes expanded in the thyroid (above 0.001) were also present in blood.

The chain links TRBV18 to TRBJ1-1; TRBD1 aligns across 11 bases. The sequence was collected from a woman aged 35 to 60 with Graves disease. The sequences come from peripheral blood mononuclear cells (PBMCs), collected at new diagnosis, from a patient treated with antithyroid drugs. CDR3 residues: CASSPPKGQGGMNTEAFF. The CDR3 DNA follows: TGTGCCAGCTCACCGCCAAAGGGACAGGGGGGGATGAACACTGAAGCTTTCTTT. Full variable domain (rest looked up from reference TRBV18 and TRBJ1-1): NAGVMQNPRHLVRRRGQEARLRCSPMKGHSHVYWYRQLPEEGLKFMVYLQKENIIDESGMPKERFSAEFPKEGPSILRIQQVVRGDSAAYFCASSPPKGQGGMNTEAFFGQGTRLTVV.